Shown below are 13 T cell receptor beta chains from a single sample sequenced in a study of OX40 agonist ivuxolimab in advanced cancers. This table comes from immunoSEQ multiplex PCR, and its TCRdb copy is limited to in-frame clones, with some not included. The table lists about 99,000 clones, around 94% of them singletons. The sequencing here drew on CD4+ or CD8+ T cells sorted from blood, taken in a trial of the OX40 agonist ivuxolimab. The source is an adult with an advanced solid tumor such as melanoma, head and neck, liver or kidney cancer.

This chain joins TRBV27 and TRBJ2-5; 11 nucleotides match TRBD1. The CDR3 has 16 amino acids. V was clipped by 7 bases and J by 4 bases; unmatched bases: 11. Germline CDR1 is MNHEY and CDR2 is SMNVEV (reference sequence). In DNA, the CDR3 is TGTGCCAGCAAGTCCTTCCGGGACAGGGGGAGAGAGACCCAGTACTTC. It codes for CASKSFRDRGRETQYF.

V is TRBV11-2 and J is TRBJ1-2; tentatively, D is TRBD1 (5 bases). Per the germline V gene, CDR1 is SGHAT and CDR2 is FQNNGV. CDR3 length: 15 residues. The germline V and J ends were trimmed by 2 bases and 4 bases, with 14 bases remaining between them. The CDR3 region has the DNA TGTGCCAGCAGCTTAACGGGGACCCAACTCTATGGCTACACCTTC. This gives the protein CASSLTGTQLYGYTF.

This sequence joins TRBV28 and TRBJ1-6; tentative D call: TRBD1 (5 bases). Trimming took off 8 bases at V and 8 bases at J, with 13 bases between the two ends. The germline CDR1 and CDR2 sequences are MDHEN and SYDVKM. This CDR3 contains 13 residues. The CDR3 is CASFAGLDSPLHF. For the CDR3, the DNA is TGTGCCAGCTTTGCAGGGTTGGATTCACCCCTCCACTTT.

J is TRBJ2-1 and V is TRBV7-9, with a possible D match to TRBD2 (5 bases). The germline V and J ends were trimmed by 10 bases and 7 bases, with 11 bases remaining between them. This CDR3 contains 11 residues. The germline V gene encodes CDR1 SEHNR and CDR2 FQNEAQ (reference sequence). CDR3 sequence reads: CATTDWNEQFF. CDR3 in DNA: TGTGCCACCACGGACTGGAATGAGCAGTTCTTC.

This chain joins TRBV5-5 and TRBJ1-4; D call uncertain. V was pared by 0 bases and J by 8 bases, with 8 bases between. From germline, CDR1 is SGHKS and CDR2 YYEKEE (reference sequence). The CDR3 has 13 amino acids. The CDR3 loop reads CASSLAQQEKLFF. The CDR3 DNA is TGTGCCAGCAGCTTGGCCCAACAGGAAAAACTGTTTTTT. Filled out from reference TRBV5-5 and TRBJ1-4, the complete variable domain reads DAGVTQSPTHLIKTRGQQVTLRCSPISGHKSVSWYQQVLGQGPQFIFQYYEKEERGRGNFPDRFSARQFPNYSSELNVNALLLGDSALYLCASSLAQQEKLFFGSGTQLSVL.

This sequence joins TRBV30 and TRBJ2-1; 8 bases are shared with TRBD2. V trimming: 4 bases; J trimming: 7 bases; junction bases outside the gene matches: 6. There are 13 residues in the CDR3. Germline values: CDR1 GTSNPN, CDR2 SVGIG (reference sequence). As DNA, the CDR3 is TGTGCCTGGAATGGCCAGCGGGAGAATGAGCAGTTCTTC. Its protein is CAWNGQRENEQFF.

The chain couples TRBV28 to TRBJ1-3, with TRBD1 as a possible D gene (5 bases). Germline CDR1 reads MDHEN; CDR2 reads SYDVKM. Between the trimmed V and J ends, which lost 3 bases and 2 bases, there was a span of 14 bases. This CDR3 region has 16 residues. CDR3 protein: CASSLAQATAGNTIYF. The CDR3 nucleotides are TGTGCCAGCAGTTTGGCACAGGCCACCGCTGGAAACACCATATATTTT.

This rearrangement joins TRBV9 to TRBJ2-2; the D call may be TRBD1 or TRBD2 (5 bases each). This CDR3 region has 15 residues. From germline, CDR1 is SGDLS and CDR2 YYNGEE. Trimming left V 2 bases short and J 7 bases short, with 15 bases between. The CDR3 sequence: CASSVGTLIGGELFF. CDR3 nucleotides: TGTGCCAGCAGCGTCGGGACGCTCATTGGCGGGGAGCTGTTTTTT.

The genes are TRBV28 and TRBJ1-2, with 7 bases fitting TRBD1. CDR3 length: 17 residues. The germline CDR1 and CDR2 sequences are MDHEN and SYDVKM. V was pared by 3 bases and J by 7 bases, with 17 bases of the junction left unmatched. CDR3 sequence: CASSLLDILTGVLGYTF. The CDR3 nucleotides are TGTGCCAGCAGTTTGTTGGACATCCTCACAGGGGTTCTTGGCTACACCTTC.

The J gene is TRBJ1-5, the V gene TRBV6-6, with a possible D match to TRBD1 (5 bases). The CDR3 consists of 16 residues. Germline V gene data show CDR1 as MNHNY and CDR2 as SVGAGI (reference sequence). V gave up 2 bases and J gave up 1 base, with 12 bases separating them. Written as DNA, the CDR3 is TGTGCCAGCAGTTACCCTTGGGGGGACAGCAATCAGCCCCAGCATTTT. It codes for CASSYPWGDSNQPQHF.

The CDR3 reads CASSEPPQGANTGELFF. For the CDR3, the DNA is TGCGCCAGCTCCGAACCCCCTCAGGGGGCGAACACCGGGGAGCTGTTTTTT. The chain couples TRBV10-1 to TRBJ2-2; 7 bases agree with TRBD1. The CDR3 loop spans 17 amino acids. Germline V CDR1 and CDR2: WNHNN, SYGVQD (reference sequence). V gave up 8 bases and J gave up 0 bases; unmatched junction bases: 12.

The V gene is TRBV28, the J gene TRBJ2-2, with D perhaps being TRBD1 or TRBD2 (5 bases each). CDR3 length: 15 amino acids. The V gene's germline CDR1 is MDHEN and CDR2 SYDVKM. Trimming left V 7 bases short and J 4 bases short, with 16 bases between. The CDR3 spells CASMRGARATGELFF. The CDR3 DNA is TGTGCCAGCATGAGAGGGGCGCGGGCCACCGGGGAGCTGTTTTTT.

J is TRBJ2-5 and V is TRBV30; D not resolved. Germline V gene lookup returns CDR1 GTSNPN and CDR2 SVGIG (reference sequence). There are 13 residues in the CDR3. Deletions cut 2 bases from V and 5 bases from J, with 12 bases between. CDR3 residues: CAWSIGPMETQYF. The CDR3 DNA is TGTGCCTGGAGTATTGGCCCCATGGAGACCCAGTACTTC.